This is a list of T cell receptor beta chains from one sample in a study of blood T cell repertoires in COVID-19. TCRdb's table, derived via immunoSEQ multiplex PCR, lists solely in-frame clones and lacks some. This table has 300,000 to 350,000 clones, roughly 91% appearing once. Sequencing used PBMCs or T cells enriched from blood (not recorded which). These receptors all come from a woman aged 25 to 39 who had recovered from COVID-19. CDR3s leave out the opening cysteine and the closing phenylalanine or tryptophan. The order of the fields is CDR3 protein, clone size, CDR3 length, J gene, D gene, V gene. A D gene is named only where the DNA matches it firmly. Size is omitted from some rows. Given values are once, few, many or a class for expanded clones.

ASKEGDIEAF NA 10 TRBJ1-1 NA TRBV6-5
ASSLAAEINSPLH NA 13 TRBJ1-6 NA TRBV27
ATRGIPNTEAF NA 11 TRBJ1-1 NA TRBV7-9
ASNTRLGDIQY NA 11 TRBJ2-4 NA TRBV28
ASKPGANYGYT NA 11 TRBJ1-2 NA TRBV6-5
ASSPLGTDTNQPQH NA 14 TRBJ1-5 TRBD1 TRBV4-3
ASSIAPTGGNQPQH NA 14 TRBJ1-5 TRBD1 TRBV19
ASSPRLPSGPPYNEQF NA 16 TRBJ2-1 NA TRBV9
ASSQRTYNEQF NA 11 TRBJ2-1 NA TRBV11-3
ASSLDYAGANVLT NA 13 TRBJ2-6 NA TRBV7-3
AQRAFPGGRDTQY NA 13 TRBJ2-3 TRBD2 TRBV6-5
AWSVQGGDVNEQF NA 13 TRBJ2-1 NA TRBV30
ASSLSRQGLAEAF NA 13 TRBJ1-1 TRBD1 TRBV5-1
ASSQGNRGNVRNIQY once 15 TRBJ2-4 TRBD1 TRBV4-3
ASSASGTPGELF NA 12 TRBJ2-2 NA TRBV10-1
ASSLGQEVNEQY NA 12 TRBJ2-7 NA TRBV5-1
ASSITGSNTEAF NA 12 TRBJ1-1 NA TRBV19
ASSPGTSGRYSNEQF NA 15 TRBJ2-1 TRBD2 TRBV5-4
ASSYIRSGEQF NA 11 TRBJ2-1 TRBD2 TRBV3-1/TRBV3-2
ATSRSQVNTEAF few 12 TRBJ1-1 NA TRBV15
ASSLDTGIRNEQF once 13 TRBJ2-1 NA TRBV11-3
ASIKTDSSSYEQY once 13 TRBJ2-7 NA TRBV2
AWSAEAQYTEAF NA 12 TRBJ1-1 NA TRBV30
ASSPWGSGRFSSYNEQF NA 17 TRBJ2-1 TRBD2 TRBV27
ASSKQSYGYT NA 10 TRBJ1-2 NA TRBV7-3
ASRGNGQGGYGYT NA 13 TRBJ1-2 TRBD1 TRBV25-1
ASSLAGGPYEQY NA 12 TRBJ2-7 TRBD2 TRBV7-8
ASSDSNAPGEQF NA 12 TRBJ2-1 NA TRBV6-4
ASSRSLGQVLSGANVLT NA 17 TRBJ2-6 NA TRBV27
ASSGSGQGDQPQH NA 13 TRBJ1-5 TRBD1 TRBV18
ASSLLGTQTTDTQY NA 14 TRBJ2-3 NA TRBV27
ASSSKDRNEKLF NA 12 TRBJ1-4 NA TRBV21-1
ASSPPGTAAYGYT NA 13 TRBJ1-2 NA TRBV4-1
ASSATRRAGKDTEAF NA 15 TRBJ1-1 NA TRBV19
ASSQEYTSGNQETQY NA 15 TRBJ2-5 TRBD2 TRBV3-1/TRBV3-2
SVNRRTGGTDTGELF NA 15 TRBJ2-2 TRBD1 TRBV29-1
ASSPARGPYEQY NA 12 TRBJ2-7 TRBD1 TRBV4-3
ASISDGSPGPQH once 12 TRBJ1-5 NA TRBV28
SVEPLLRGTEAF NA 12 TRBJ1-1 NA TRBV29-1
AWNTVAGEKLF once 11 TRBJ1-4 NA TRBV30
ASSIDLQGVRARNDYGYT NA 18 TRBJ1-2 TRBD1 TRBV19
ASRPLAGQNTGELF NA 14 TRBJ2-2 TRBD2 TRBV27
ASSPGQESTDTQY NA 13 TRBJ2-3 TRBD1 TRBV5-1
ASSRRGSYEQY NA 11 TRBJ2-7 NA TRBV6-5